Listed below are T cell receptor beta chains from one sample, sequenced in a study of shared clonotypes between healthy human individuals. The method was immunoSEQ multiplex PCR; TCRdb's version includes in-frame clones alone and lacks a portion of them. In the table there are about 2.4 million clones, around 94% of which are singletons. The sample taken for sequencing was naive CD4+ T cells sorted from blood. The source is a man aged 18 to 30 in good health. CDR3s include the opening cysteine and the closing phenylalanine or tryptophan. A D gene is named only where the DNA matches it firmly. Rows give clone size only sometimes, using once, few, many, or a class for an expanded clone.

clone_size	v_call	j_call	d_call	cdr3_nt	cdr3_aa
NA	TRBV5-1	TRBJ1-5	TRBD1	TGCGCCAGCAGCCCGGGACAGGGCTCGTACAATCAGCCCCAGCATTTT	CASSPGQGSYNQPQHF
NA	TRBV19	TRBJ2-3	TRBD2	TGTGCCAGTAGTATAGGCCGGACTAGCGGACACACAGATACGCAGTATTTT	CASSIGRTSGHTDTQYF
NA	TRBV7-3	TRBJ2-1	TRBD1	TGTGCCAGCAGTCCGGACAGGGGGAATTTCTATGAGCAGTTCTTC	CASSPDRGNFYEQFF
NA	TRBV6-1	TRBJ1-5	NA	TGTGCCAGCAGTGAGGGGTGGCTGAGCAATCAGCCCCAGCATTTT	CASSEGWLSNQPQHF
NA	TRBV7-2	TRBJ1-2	NA	TGTGCCAGCAGCTTAGGGGGGCTCAGCTATGGCTACACCTTC	CASSLGGLSYGYTF
NA	TRBV4-3	TRBJ2-1	TRBD2	TGCGCCAGCAGCCAACCCACCCTAGCGGGCTCCAATGAGCAGTTCTTC	CASSQPTLAGSNEQFF
NA	TRBV6-5	TRBJ2-7	TRBD1	TGTGCCACCCGGCGGGGGACAGGGGCCTACGAGCAGTACTTC	CATRRGTGAYEQYF
NA	TRBV13	TRBJ2-1	NA	TGTGCCAGCAGCTTAGCGGCAGTCTACAATGAGCAGTTCTTC	CASSLAAVYNEQFF
NA	TRBV7-8	TRBJ1-1	NA	TGTGCCAGCAGCGAACGGGACCGGAACACTGAAGCTTTCTTT	CASSERDRNTEAFF
NA	TRBV28	TRBJ2-7	NA	TGTGCCAGCTTTGCGGGACAGCCCTACGAGCAGTACTTC	CASFAGQPYEQYF
NA	TRBV5-4	TRBJ2-2	NA	TGTGCCAGCAGCTTACCTCGGGGACCAACCGGGGAGCTGTTTTTT	CASSLPRGPTGELFF
NA	TRBV7-2	TRBJ2-2	TRBD2	TGTGCCAGCAGTCTTAGACTAGCGGGGGCCGGGGAGCTGTTTTTT	CASSLRLAGAGELFF
NA	TRBV5-1	TRBJ2-5	TRBD2	TGCGCCAGCAGCCCCGGACTAGCGCAAGAGACCCAGTACTTC	CASSPGLAQETQYF
NA	TRBV30	TRBJ2-1	NA	TGTGCCTTACACTTGGGGGGCGAGCAGTTCTTC	CALHLGGEQFF
NA	TRBV5-6	TRBJ2-7	TRBD2	TGTGCCAGCAGCAAGGGACTAGCGGGCCGCTACGAGCAGTACTTC	CASSKGLAGRYEQYF
NA	TRBV29-1	TRBJ2-1	NA	TGCAGCGTTGAAGAAACTTCAGGGTGGAAAGAGCAGTTCTTC	CSVEETSGWKEQFF
NA	TRBV6-6	TRBJ2-7	NA	TGTGCCAGCAGTGGTCAGTTCATCGAGCAGTACTTC	CASSGQFIEQYF
NA	TRBV11-3	TRBJ2-3	NA	TGTGCCAGCAGCTCCGATTATAGCACAGATACGCAGTATTTT	CASSSDYSTDTQYF
NA	TRBV6-5	TRBJ1-1	NA	TGTGCCAGCAGTCCCGGGACGGGGGCGACTGAAGCTTTCTTT	CASSPGTGATEAFF
NA	TRBV4-3	TRBJ2-3	TRBD2	TGCGCCAGCAGCCAAGATCTTAGCGGGCAGTCCTCTAGCACAGATACGCAGTATTTT	CASSQDLSGQSSSTDTQYF
NA	TRBV29-1	TRBJ2-3	NA	TGCAGCGTTCGGTACAGCATAACCACAGATACGCAGTATTTT	CSVRYSITTDTQYF
NA	TRBV11-2	TRBJ2-5	NA	TGTGCCAGCAGCACGTGGGGTGGAGAGACCCAGTACTTC	CASSTWGGETQYF
NA	TRBV6-5	TRBJ2-1	TRBD2	TGTGCCAGCAGTTACCTCGGGGGGGCCGGTGAGCAGTTCTTC	CASSYLGGAGEQFF
NA	TRBV18	TRBJ1-5	TRBD1	TGTGCCAGCTCACTGACAGGGGAGAACCAGCCCCAGCATTTT	CASSLTGENQPQHF
NA	TRBV6-5	TRBJ1-5	NA	TGTGCCAGCAGAAACAGGGGCAATCAGCCCCAGCATTTT	CASRNRGNQPQHF
NA	TRBV6-1	TRBJ1-4	TRBD1	TGTGCCAGCAGTGTCCAGGGGGAGTCAACTAATGAAAAACTGTTTTTT	CASSVQGESTNEKLFF
NA	TRBV5-6	TRBJ1-2	TRBD1	TGTGCCAGCAGCCCCGGGACAGATGGCTACACCTTC	CASSPGTDGYTF
NA	TRBV6-5	TRBJ2-7	TRBD1	TGTGCCAGCAGAGGACAGGGGGCGACCGAGCAGTACTTC	CASRGQGATEQYF
NA	TRBV5-1	TRBJ1-1	NA	TGCGCCAGCAGCCGGGGACATCCGGGGACTGAAGCTTTCTTT	CASSRGHPGTEAFF
NA	TRBV29-1	TRBJ2-5	NA	TGCAGCGTTGGCGTAACTAGGCAAGAGACCCAGTACTTC	CSVGVTRQETQYF
NA	TRBV5-1	TRBJ1-2	NA	TGCGCCAGGGACGACGAGATAAACTATGGCTACACCTTC	CARDDEINYGYTF
once	TRBV19	TRBJ1-2	TRBD1	TGTGCCAGTAGTGCCCCAGACAGGGAGAGAAGCTACACCTTC	CASSAPDRERSYTF
NA	TRBV9	TRBJ1-2	NA	TGTGCCAGCAGCGTAGTTGGGGACGGTCTTAACTATGGCTACACCTTC	CASSVVGDGLNYGYTF
NA	TRBV18	TRBJ2-3	NA	TGTGCCAGCTCACCTCTATCAGATACGCAGTATTTT	CASSPLSDTQYF
NA	TRBV28	TRBJ1-2	TRBD1	TGTGCCAGCATCTCCCGGGACAGGGGGTTTTACTATGGCTACACCTTC	CASISRDRGFYYGYTF
NA	TRBV14	TRBJ2-7	NA	TGTGCCAGCAGCCTTTCAGCCTACGAGCAGTACTTC	CASSLSAYEQYF
NA	TRBV30	TRBJ2-2	TRBD2	TGTGCCTGGGGGATTAAAGCGGGAGTACCTACCGGGGAGCTGTTTTTT	CAWGIKAGVPTGELFF
NA	TRBV21-1	TRBJ1-6	NA	TGTGCCAGCAGCCCTCGGGGAGGCAAAGGCTATAATTCACCCCTCCACTTT	CASSPRGGKGYNSPLHF
NA	TRBV2	TRBJ2-7	NA	TGTGCCGGGGCTACGACAGGCCGACCCTACGAGCAGTACTTC	CAGATTGRPYEQYF
once	TRBV5-4	TRBJ1-2	NA	TGTGCCAGCAGCACGAGGGACAACTATGGCTACACCTTC	CASSTRDNYGYTF
NA	TRBV7-9	TRBJ2-7	NA	TGTGCCAGCAGCTCGTCCTGGGGAGCCGCCTACGAGCAGTACTTC	CASSSSWGAAYEQYF